This is a list of T cell receptor beta chains from one sample in a study of T cell repertoires in cytomegalovirus infection. Their antigens are not known. Each CDR3 protein gets one entry after TCRdb re-called the reads with MiXCR. This sample carries about 700,000 distinct CDR3 sequences, 30% to 40% of them seen once, and the ten largest clones take approximately 18%. This sample comprised cultured PBMCs, obtained from culture after CMV antigen stimulation. The receptors were gathered from a human donor in good health (CMV status not recorded). Some clones in this sample may be carry-over from other donors' samples. CDR3s leave out the opening cysteine and the closing phenylalanine or tryptophan. A D gene is named only where the DNA matches it firmly.

j_call d_call cdr3_length v_call cdr3_aa
TRBJ2-7 TRBD2 10 TRBV20-1 SAKPGGGEQY
TRBJ1-1 TRBD1 14 TRBV5-3 ASSPVEGQTYTEAF
TRBJ2-1 NA 13 TRBV20-1 SAGGGQFQNNEQF
TRBJ1-2 NA 13 TRBV7-6 ASSLAWGRVDGYT
TRBJ2-1 NA 9 TRBV6-1 ASRSLNERF
TRBJ2-2 NA 12 TRBV28 ASSGKGKPGELF
TRBJ2-1 TRBD1 14 TRBV4-3 ASSQERQGKVNEQF
TRBJ1-3 TRBD1 14 TRBV6-5 ASTRDRSLSGNTIY
TRBJ2-1 NA 11 TRBV6-2/TRBV6-3 ASSLTRAHEQF
TRBJ1-1 NA 12 TRBV2 ASSVDQVYTEAF
TRBJ2-5 NA 14 TRBV6-1 ASSALIQGARETQY
TRBJ1-6 TRBD1 13 TRBV7-2 ASSPGQGLGSPLH
TRBJ2-5 NA 10 TRBV7-2 ASSLSVVDQY
TRBJ2-1 TRBD2 13 TRBV12-3/TRBV12-4 ASSFTGGPNNEQF
TRBJ2-7 NA 11 TRBV20-1 SAGGGDFYEQY
TRBJ1-2 NA 16 TRBV7-2 ASSLAGGLAFSNYGYT
TRBJ2-1 NA 10 TRBV7-2 ASSWGLGEQF
TRBJ2-5 NA 13 TRBV11-2 ASSLGARGQETQY
TRBJ2-7 TRBD2 16 TRBV7-2 ASSLGPAPSGRPAEGY
TRBJ1-1 NA 12 TRBV2 ASRFEQMNTEAF
TRBJ2-4 NA 11 TRBV20-1 SARYPGSDIQY
TRBJ1-2 NA 12 TRBV7-9 ASSQPLVDYGYT
TRBJ1-5 NA 13 TRBV7-9 ASSLEGDGNQPQH
TRBJ2-5 TRBD1 11 TRBV20-1 SAPGTGLETQY
TRBJ2-3 NA 14 TRBV5-4 ASSPRTGFSTDTQY
TRBJ2-1 NA 15 TRBV27 ASSFINSGLTPNEQF
TRBJ2-5 TRBD2 12 TRBV7-9 ASSASGNGETQY
TRBJ2-7 NA 10 TRBV6-6 ASSFALSEQY